These 19 T cell receptor beta chains share one sample of origin, sequenced in a study of Ad26.COV2.S vaccination and SARS-CoV-2 variants. Measured with immunoSEQ multiplex PCR; TCRdb has only the in-frame clones, and not every one. The sample has over 350,000 clones, roughly nine tenths seen once. Treatment meaning: some 20 received Ad26.COV2.S at low or high dose, single or two shots; about 5 received placebo; per-sample allocation not given. The samples date from day 63 after the first vaccine or placebo injection. The sample in question was peripheral blood, obtained in a trial of Ad26.COV2.S vaccine versus placebo. These receptor sequences come from a person between 18 and 59 years old who received the Ad26.COV2.S COVID-19 vaccine or a placebo.

The chain has TRBV9 and TRBJ1-3; TRBD1 is a possible D gene (5 bases). V lost 4 bases and J 0 bases, leaving 14 bases between the germline ends. CDR1 is SGDLS, CDR2 YYNGEE, per germline. The CDR3 extends over 16 amino acids. The CDR3 DNA follows: TGTGCCAGCAGCCCCCAGTGGACAAGCTCTGGAAACACCATATATTTT. Its protein product is CASSPQWTSSGNTIYF.

This clone appeared once. The chain recombines TRBV5-5 with TRBJ1-4; D is uncertain. CDR3 length equals 13 residues. With 4 bases removed from V and 6 bases from J, the gap between germline ends came to 10 bases. CDR1 is SGHKS and CDR2 is YYEKEE in the germline V gene (reference sequence). The CDR3 reads CASSKGADEKLFF. CDR3 sequence (DNA): TGTGCCAGCAGCAAGGGTGCCGATGAAAAACTGTTTTTT.

About this clone itself: Other DNA variants within this sample encode the same CDR3. The V call is TRBV6-5, the J call TRBJ2-7; 9 bases map to TRBD1. Germline CDR1 is MNHEY and CDR2 is SVGAGI. V dropped 2 bases and J dropped 2; count of bases not matched to a gene: 1. The CDR3 extends over 14 amino acids. The CDR3 loop is CASSYRDRAYEQYF. The DNA for the CDR3 is TGTGCCAGCAGTTACAGGGACAGGGCCTACGAGCAGTACTTC.

This sequence joins TRBV27 and TRBJ1-2, with 7 bases matching TRBD1. The CDR3 has 14 amino acids. The V and J ends lost 10 bases and 2 bases, in that order; junction bases with no gene match: 10. CDR1 is MNHEY and CDR2 is SMNVEV in the germline V gene (reference sequence). DNA of the CDR3: TGTGCCACCCATTCCGGGACAGAGAACTATGGCTACACCTTC. Amino acid sequence: CATHSGTENYGYTF.

The CDR3 loop is CASSPDPVGGLGSIGKLFF. For the CDR3, the DNA is TGTGCCAGCTCACCAGATCCCGTAGGAGGTTTGGGGTCAATTGGAAAACTGTTTTTT. The V call is TRBV18, the J call TRBJ1-4; no clear D. Trimming stripped 2 bases from V and 10 bases from J, with 29 bases between. The CDR3 is made up of 19 amino acids. From germline, CDR1 is KGHSH and CDR2 LQKENI.

V usage is TRBV11-2 and J usage is TRBJ1-2, with D possibly TRBD1 on 6 matching bases. From germline, CDR1 is SGHAT and CDR2 FQNNGV. This CDR3 is built from 16 residues. V was trimmed by 6 bases and J by 0 bases, leaving 17 bases between them. In DNA form, the CDR3 reads TGTGCCAGCAGACGTATACGGGACACTTCTAACTATGGCTACACCTTC. This encodes CASRRIRDTSNYGYTF. Filled out from reference TRBV11-2 and TRBJ1-2, the complete variable domain reads EAGVAQSPRYKIIEKRQSVAFWCNPISGHATLYWYQQILGQGPKLLIQFQNNGVVDDSQLPKDRFSAERLKGVDSTLKIQPAKLEDSAVYLCASRRIRDTSNYGYTFGSGTRLTVV.

The rearrangement links TRBV4-2 to TRBJ1-4; no firm D call. CDR1 is LGHNA, CDR2 YNFKEQ, per germline. The CDR3 sequence is 12 residues long. The germline V and J ends were trimmed by 4 bases and 7 bases, with 7 bases remaining between them. CDR3 nucleotides: TGTGCCAGCAGCCCACCTAGTGAAAAACTGTTTTTT. The encoded protein is CASSPPSEKLFF.

This chain uses TRBV6-5 with TRBJ2-5; TRBD2 matches at 9 bases. J lost 4 bases, V lost 5 bases, and 8 bases had no gene match. Per the germline V gene, CDR1 is MNHEY and CDR2 is SVGAGI. The CDR3 sequence is 15 residues long. CDR3 amino acids: CASSKRAGGAETQYF. As DNA, the CDR3 is TGTGCCAGCAGTAAAAGAGCGGGGGGTGCAGAGACCCAGTACTTC.

J is TRBJ2-7 and V is TRBV11-2; D is unclear. This CDR3 is built from 14 residues. Germline lookup yields CDR1 SGHAT and CDR2 FQNNGV. The V gene lost 5 bases and the J gene lost 2 bases, with 13 bases spanning the gap. CDR3 sequence: CASSLELPAYEQYF. CDR3 sequence (DNA): TGTGCCAGCAGCCTTGAGTTACCCGCCTACGAGCAGTACTTC. Full variable domain (outside the CDR3, taken from reference TRBV11-2 and TRBJ2-7): EAGVAQSPRYKIIEKRQSVAFWCNPISGHATLYWYQQILGQGPKLLIQFQNNGVVDDSQLPKDRFSAERLKGVDSTLKIQPAKLEDSAVYLCASSLELPAYEQYFGPGTRLTVT.

The chain uses TRBV2 and TRBJ1-5; no reliable D call. CDR3 length equals 14 residues. The V and J ends lost 4 bases and 6 bases respectively, with 13 bases between them. CDR1 and CDR2 (germline): SNHLY, FYNNEI. CDR3 DNA sequence: TGTGCCAGCAGTGCAGGCCGGCGGGGTCAGCCCCAGCATTTT. This codes for CASSAGRRGQPQHF.

On this clone itself: The sample has other DNA sequences that encode this CDR3 too. This chain uses TRBV5-6 with TRBJ1-1, with a tentative D call TRBD1 (5 bases). The germline gives CDR1 SGHDT, CDR2 YYEEEE. The CDR3 spans 13 residues. Trimming removed 0 bases from V and 5 bases from J, with 8 bases in between. In DNA form, the CDR3 reads TGTGCCAGCAGCTTGGCAGGGCCGACTGAAGCTTTCTTT. Residues: CASSLAGPTEAFF.

The genes are TRBV4-1 and TRBJ2-7, with 9 positions matching TRBD1. V gave up 1 base and J gave up 12 bases; unmatched junction bases: 13. Per the germline V gene, CDR1 is MGHRA and CDR2 is YSYEKL. The CDR3 extends over 15 amino acids. This CDR3 reads CASSQGEGTGYQWYF. CDR3 DNA: TGCGCCAGCAGCCAAGGAGAGGGGACAGGGTATCAGTGGTACTTC.

The chain joins TRBV20-1 to TRBJ2-3; D unresolved. With 0 bases removed from V and 5 bases from J, the gap between germline ends came to 0 bases. This CDR3 region has 10 residues. CDR1 is DFQATT, CDR2 SNEGSKA, per germline (reference sequence). As DNA, the CDR3 is TGCAGTGCTAGAGAAGATACGCAGTATTTT. Translated, it gives CSAREDTQYF.

The chain combines TRBV6-5 with TRBJ1-1; D is unclear. The V end was cut by 0 bases, the J end by 4 bases, with 15 bases between. Germline loops: CDR1 MNHEY, CDR2 SVGAGI. This CDR3 region has 16 residues. The CDR3 DNA follows: TGTGCCAGCAGTTACTCCCCAGGCGGCGCGAGCACTGAAGCTTTCTTT. Its protein product is CASSYSPGGASTEAFF.

The DNA for the CDR3 is TGTGCCAGCAGTCTACGGGGACAGATCGACAGGTCGTACGAGCAGTACTTC. Protein sequence: CASSLRGQIDRSYEQYF. This chain uses TRBV6-2 or TRBV6-3 with TRBJ2-7; 7 positions agree with TRBD1. The CDR3 covers 17 residues. The V and J ends lost 5 bases and 4 bases, in that order; junction bases with no gene match: 17. Looked up from germline, CDR1 is MNHEY and CDR2 is SVGEGT.

This rearrangement joins TRBV7-8 to TRBJ2-7, with unresolved D. The length of the CDR3 is 15 residues. Germline V lookup: CDR1 SGHVS, CDR2 FQNEAQ. V dropped 5 bases and J dropped 1 base, with 15 bases sitting between them. In nucleotides, the CDR3 is TGTGCCAGCAGCCAAGTCCACGGCCGATCCTACGAGCAGTACTTC. Its protein product is CASSQVHGRSYEQYF.

V and J are TRBV5-4 and TRBJ2-5; a possible D gene is TRBD1 (5 bases). The V end was cut by 4 bases, the J end by 4 bases, with 11 bases between. Germline values: CDR1 SGHNT, CDR2 YYREEE (reference sequence). The CDR3 totals 13 residues. The CDR3 loop reads CASSTQGTETQYF. The CDR3 nucleotides are TGTGCCAGCAGCACGCAGGGTACAGAGACCCAGTACTTC.

The chain recombines TRBV12-5 with TRBJ2-7; D is undetermined. The V gene lost 4 bases and the J gene lost 4 bases, with 5 bases spanning the gap. The CDR3 covers 11 residues. Germline loops: CDR1 LGHNT, CDR2 FRNRAP. CDR3 nucleotide sequence: TGTGCTAGTGGTTCTGGTTACGAGCAGTACTTC. It codes for CASGSGYEQYF.

The chain recombines TRBV7-9 with TRBJ1-1; TRBD1 matches 9 bases. CDR3 length equals 15 residues. The germline CDR1 and CDR2 sequences are SEHNR and FQNEAQ (reference sequence). The V and J ends lost 2 bases and 3 bases, in that order; junction bases with no gene match: 4. CDR3 DNA sequence: TGTGCCAGCAGCTTAAGTAGGACAGGGGACACTGAAGCTTTCTTT. Its translation: CASSLSRTGDTEAFF.